A selection of T cell receptor beta chains follows, all from one sample in a study of T cells in localized non-small cell lung cancer. The assay was immunoSEQ multiplex PCR, and TCRdb's table has in-frame clones only and misses some. The data hold approximately 100,000 clones, with approximately 91% observed a single time. The starting material was PBMCs, obtained before any cancer treatment. These receptor sequences come from a woman aged 40-69 years with stage II squamous cell lung carcinoma. The CDR3 runs from the conserved cysteine through the conserved F or W. A D gene is named only where the DNA matches it firmly. Some rows mark clone size as missing; the rest say once, few, many or name a class of expanded clone.

TRBJ2-4,NA,TRBV19,NA,CASSIDGSGWNIQYF,TGTGCCAGTAGTATAGATGGGTCGGGTTGGAACATTCAGTACTTC
TRBJ2-7,NA,TRBV29-1,NA,CSVEDVGYEQYF,TGCAGCGTTGAAGATGTGGGCTACGAGCAGTACTTC
TRBJ1-1,NA,TRBV19,NA,CASSIKAGTEAFF,TGTGCCAGTAGTATAAAGGCAGGGACCGAAGCTTTCTTT
TRBJ2-7,NA,TRBV5-5,NA,CASTGHPRDGGQYF,TGTGCCAGCACCGGCCACCCGAGGGACGGGGGGCAGTACTTC
TRBJ1-1,NA,TRBV6-1,NA,CASSPPGLGGTEAFF,TGTGCCAGCAGTCCCCCGGGCCTGGGAGGCACTGAAGCTTTCTTT
TRBJ1-1,NA,TRBV19,TRBD1,CASSILASGGVTEAFF,TGTGCCAGTAGTATTCTGGCCTCAGGGGGGGTCACTGAAGCTTTCTTT
TRBJ2-5,once,TRBV5-1,NA,CASSGARGAETQYF,TGCGCCAGCAGCGGGGCGCGTGGGGCAGAGACCCAGTACTTC
TRBJ1-1,NA,TRBV9,TRBD1,CAGGQGSNTEAFF,TGTGCCGGCGGACAGGGATCGAACACTGAAGCTTTCTTT
TRBJ1-5,NA,TRBV15,NA,CATSRDLRQNQPQHF,TGTGCCACCAGCAGAGATCTTCGGCAGAATCAGCCCCAGCATTTT
TRBJ1-2,NA,TRBV14,TRBD1,CASSLSWTGVYYGYTF,TGTGCCAGCAGCCTATCGTGGACAGGGGTGTACTATGGCTACACCTTC
TRBJ1-2,NA,TRBV29-1,NA,CSVEQGHRRTF,TGCAGCGTTGAACAGGGACACCGGAGGACCTTC
TRBJ1-2,NA,TRBV7-2,TRBD1,CASSPSGDRATYGYTF,TGTGCCAGCAGCCCTAGCGGGGACAGGGCTACCTATGGCTACACCTTC
TRBJ1-4,NA,TRBV7-9,NA,CASSLGNNEKLFF,TGTGCCAGCAGCTTAGGGAATAATGAAAAACTGTTTTTT
TRBJ1-2,NA,TRBV25-1,NA,CASSEWGLNYGYTF,TGTGCCAGCAGTGAATGGGGACTTAACTATGGCTACACCTTC
TRBJ2-5,NA,TRBV15,NA,CATSGGTSPGGTQYF,TGTGCCACCAGCGGTGGGACCTCCCCAGGAGGGACCCAGTACTTC
TRBJ1-1,NA,TRBV6-6,NA,CASIPPGGNTEAFF,TGTGCCAGCATTCCCCCGGGGGGGAACACTGAAGCTTTCTTT
TRBJ1-6,NA,TRBV4-1,NA,CASSPTVGFGVSPLHF,TGCGCCAGCAGCCCCACCGTGGGGTTCGGGGTTTCACCCCTCCACTTT
TRBJ1-2,NA,TRBV10-1,NA,CASSESLNYGYTF,TGCGCCAGCAGTGAGTCGTTGAACTATGGCTACACCTTC
TRBJ1-1,NA,TRBV4-2,NA,CASSQGIEAFF,TGTGCCAGCAGCCAAGGAATTGAAGCTTTCTTT
TRBJ1-5,NA,TRBV28,TRBD1,CASSGTGSSQPQHF,TGTGCCAGCAGTGGGACAGGGAGCAGTCAGCCCCAGCATTTT
TRBJ1-5,few,TRBV5-5,NA,CASSSGIVQPQHF,TGTGCCAGCAGCTCGGGAATAGTCCAGCCCCAGCATTTT
TRBJ2-5,NA,TRBV5-4,NA,CASSLTGSGETQYF,TGTGCCAGCAGCTTGACGGGATCGGGTGAGACCCAGTACTTC
TRBJ2-3,once,TRBV19,NA,CASSIVRGGQDTQYF,TGTGCCAGTAGTATAGTCCGGGGGGGACAGGATACGCAGTATTTT
TRBJ1-2,NA,TRBV6-6,TRBD1,CASGGQGFYGGYTF,TGTGCCAGCGGGGGACAGGGGTTTTATGGTGGCTACACCTTC
TRBJ1-4,NA,TRBV7-2,NA,CASSSSTFKLFF,TGTGCCAGCAGCTCATCGACTTTCAAACTGTTTTTT
TRBJ2-4,NA,TRBV19,TRBD2,CASTPGGGFQNIQYF,TGTGCCAGTACCCCGGGGGGAGGGTTTCAAAACATTCAGTACTTC
TRBJ1-6,once,TRBV4-1,NA,CASSQTIYNSPLHF,TGCGCCAGCAGCCAGACAATATATAATTCACCCCTCCACTTT
TRBJ1-5,NA,TRBV6-1,TRBD1,CASIFDRGGGQPQHF,TGTGCCAGCATTTTTGACAGGGGCGGGGGTCAGCCCCAGCATTTT
TRBJ1-6,NA,TRBV28,NA,CASSLNGWGNSPLHF,TGTGCCAGCAGTTTAAATGGGTGGGGGAATTCACCCCTCCACTTT
TRBJ1-2,NA,TRBV4-1,NA,CASSLDSRGYGYTF,TGCGCCAGCAGCCTGGACAGCCGGGGCTATGGCTACACCTTC
TRBJ1-2,NA,TRBV20-1,NA,CSARQHYGYTF,TGCAGTGCTAGACAGCACTATGGCTACACCTTC
TRBJ1-5,NA,TRBV6-6,NA,CASSRDGSFQPQHF,TGTGCCAGCAGCCGGGACGGTTCTTTTCAGCCCCAGCATTTT
TRBJ1-5,once,TRBV6-4,NA,CASSVSGGNQPQHF,TGTGCCAGCAGTGTTTCAGGCGGTAATCAGCCCCAGCATTTT
TRBJ1-1,NA,TRBV2,NA,CASSEGARTEAFF,TGTGCCAGCAGTGAGGGGGCGCGGACTGAAGCTTTCTTT
TRBJ2-3,NA,TRBV30,NA,CACNVADHPDTQYF,TGTGCCTGCAATGTAGCGGATCACCCAGATACGCAGTATTTT
TRBJ1-5,NA,TRBV27,NA,CASSLSGGQPQHF,TGTGCCAGCAGTTTATCGGGGGGCCAGCCCCAGCATTTT
TRBJ2-7,NA,TRBV7-2,NA,CASRLTGKAAEQYF,TGTGCCAGCAGATTAACAGGGAAAGCGGCCGAGCAGTACTTC
TRBJ2-1,once,TRBV13,NA,CASSLVKDSSEQFF,TGTGCCAGCAGCTTAGTAAAGGACTCTAGTGAGCAGTTCTTC
TRBJ1-5,few,TRBV19,NA,CASREGASNQPQHF,TGTGCCAGTAGGGAGGGCGCGAGCAATCAGCCCCAGCATTTT
TRBJ1-1,NA,TRBV27,NA,CASTPGGPRSEAFF,TGTGCCAGCACTCCCGGGGGGCCGAGGTCTGAAGCTTTCTTT
TRBJ1-3,NA,TRBV5-1,TRBD1,CASSNLVPGQDSGNTIYF,TGCGCCAGCAGCAACTTAGTTCCGGGACAGGACTCTGGAAACACCATATATTTT
TRBJ1-2,NA,TRBV6-5,NA,CASRRGANYGYTF,TGTGCCAGCAGGCGGGGGGCTAACTATGGCTACACCTTC
TRBJ2-7,NA,TRBV11-3,NA,CASSRHVGEQYF,TGTGCCAGCAGCAGACATGTCGGGGAGCAGTACTTC
TRBJ1-5,once,TRBV19,NA,CASTQASGTFNQPQHF,TGTGCCAGTACCCAAGCCTCCGGGACCTTCAATCAGCCCCAGCATTTT
TRBJ2-2,NA,TRBV6-1,NA,CASTPGLLNTGELFF,TGTGCCAGCACCCCTGGGCTCTTGAACACCGGGGAGCTGTTTTTT
TRBJ1-5,NA,TRBV27,NA,CASSPLGGSGQPQHF,TGTGCCAGCAGTCCCTTGGGGGGGAGTGGTCAGCCCCAGCATTTT
TRBJ1-2,NA,TRBV14,TRBD1,CASSQLQGVRANYGYTF,TGTGCCAGCAGCCAGCTACAGGGGGTGAGAGCTAACTATGGCTACACCTTC
TRBJ1-5,few,TRBV27,NA,CASSTGIWNQPQHF,TGTGCCAGCTCGACAGGTATATGGAATCAGCCCCAGCATTTT
TRBJ2-6,NA,TRBV28,NA,CASSLYQSGGANVLTF,TGTGCCAGCAGTTTGTACCAATCCGGGGGGGCCAACGTCCTGACTTTC